Detailed here is one TCR beta chain. The entry originates in a study of response to subunit inactivated influenza vaccine. TCRdb called the RT-PCR reads again in MiXCR, with one record for every CDR3 protein. The sample has 530,000 or so distinct CDR3 sequences, about 10% seen once. The CDR3 is 16 amino acids. Germline V gives CDR1 MNHEY, CDR2 SMNVEV (reference sequence). Trimming removed 6 bases from V and 5 bases from J; junction bases left unmatched: 14. The gene calls are TRBV27 and TRBJ2-3; 7 bases line up with TRBD1. The source of this sequence is a man in his forties or fifties who received an inactivated influenza vaccine. Source: PBMCs from blood, taken on the day of vaccination. Written as DNA, the CDR3 is TGTGCCAGCAGAGCAATTCAATGGACAGGCAGAGATACGCAGTATTTT. Residues: CASRAIQWTGRDTQYF.